This entry lists 11 T cell receptor beta chains sequenced from one sample in a study of cytomegalovirus exposure and HLA in healthy donors. 60 Vbeta and 13 Jbeta primers were used in PCR. The table came from immunoSEQ multiplex PCR; TCRdb's copy has only in-frame clones and leaves some out. The table lists about 170,000 clones, over 65% of them singletons. The source material was PBMCs. The receptor set was obtained from a female donor in good health and CMV-seronegative.

This clone came up once. The chain links TRBV7-9 to TRBJ2-5, with TRBD1 matching over 7 bases. The CDR3 has 16 amino acids. The germline V gene has CDR1 SEHNR and CDR2 FQNEAQ (reference sequence). V shed 8 bases and J 2 bases; nucleotides not matched to a gene: 14. CDR3 loop: CASPPTSQGLQETQYF. The CDR3 region has the DNA TGTGCCAGCCCTCCGACTTCACAGGGGCTACAAGAGACCCAGTACTTC.

The chain joins TRBV27 to TRBJ1-6; TRBD1 might be the D (6 bases). This CDR3 is built from 16 residues. Germline lookup yields CDR1 MNHEY and CDR2 SMNVEV (reference sequence). Trimming took off 5 bases at V and 5 bases at J, with 16 bases between the two ends. The CDR3 is CASSVEGGVHNSPLHF. As DNA, the CDR3 is TGTGCCAGCAGTGTGGAAGGGGGGGTCCATAATTCACCCCTCCACTTT.

The chain uses TRBV9 and TRBJ2-5; possible D gene TRBD2, 6 bases. The germline V gene encodes CDR1 SGDLS and CDR2 YYNGEE. The CDR3 has 15 residues. V lost 4 bases to trimming and J lost 3 bases, with 16 bases between them. Here the CDR3 DNA reads TGTGCCAGCAGCCTAACTCGGGACTCAGAAGAGACCCAGTACTTC. Its translation: CASSLTRDSEETQYF. The variable domain in full, with the rest retrieved from reference TRBV9 and TRBJ2-5, is DSGVTQTPKHLITATGQRVTLRCSPRSGDLSVYWYQQSLDQGLQFLIQYYNGEERAKGNILERFSAQQFPDLHSELNLSSLELGDSALYFCASSLTRDSEETQYFGPGTRLLVL.

The CDR3 protein is CASSLGRGTTDTQYF. DNA for the CDR3: TGTGCCAGCAGCTTGGGGAGGGGTACCACAGATACGCAGTATTTT. J is TRBJ2-3 and V is TRBV7-9; 7 bases align to TRBD2. The germline V gene has CDR1 SEHNR and CDR2 FQNEAQ (reference sequence). CDR3 length: 15 residues. V shed 3 bases and J 2 bases; nucleotides not matched to a gene: 5.

The rearrangement joins TRBV4-3 to TRBJ2-3; D may be TRBD2 (5 bases). The CDR3 extends over 13 amino acids. Germline V lookup: CDR1 LGHNA, CDR2 YSLEER. The V gene lost 1 base and the J gene lost 12 bases, with 14 bases spanning the gap. Here the CDR3 reads CASSQVEARSQYF. In DNA, the CDR3 is TGCGCCAGCAGCCAAGTGGAGGCTAGGAGCCAGTATTTT.

This sequence joins TRBV4-1 and TRBJ1-4; D uncertain. Germline CDR1 MGHRA, CDR2 YSYEKL. Trimming stripped 1 base from V and 4 bases from J, with 10 bases between. The CDR3 covers 15 residues. CDR3 DNA sequence: TGCGCCAGCAGCCAAGCACGGGATTTTAATGAAAAACTGTTTTTT. Protein product: CASSQARDFNEKLFF.

V is TRBV5-1 and J is TRBJ2-5; 9 nucleotides align to TRBD1. Per the germline V gene, CDR1 is SGHRS and CDR2 is YFSETQ. CDR3 length: 15 residues. V was pared by 4 bases and J by 4 bases, with 8 bases of the junction left unmatched. In DNA, the CDR3 is TGCGCCAGCAGCCGCCGACAGGGGGTAATAGAGACCCAGTACTTC. Protein: CASSRRQGVIETQYF.

The V gene is TRBV18, the J gene TRBJ1-1; possible D gene TRBD1, 6 bases. Deletions cut 0 bases from V and 5 bases from J, with 13 bases between. CDR3 size: 15 residues. CDR1 is KGHSH, CDR2 LQKENI, per germline. In DNA form, the CDR3 reads TGTGCCAGCTCACCACCGACAGGAGGATCAACTGAAGCTTTCTTT. This codes for CASSPPTGGSTEAFF.

J is TRBJ1-2 and V is TRBV29-1; weak D call: TRBD1 (6 bases). The ends were cut back, 4 bases at V and 8 bases at J, with 17 bases in the middle. Germline V gene sequence: CDR1 SQVTM, CDR2 ANQGSEA. The CDR3 loop spans 13 amino acids. The CDR3 spells CSVVRSGVQGYTF. For the CDR3, the DNA is TGCAGCGTTGTTCGATCAGGGGTCCAAGGCTACACCTTC.

A word on this clone: At one end, the junction sequence differs from germline, possibly due to a read error. The gene calls are TRBV4-1 and TRBJ2-7; 11 bases fit TRBD1. CDR1 and CDR2 (germline): MGHRA, YSYEKL. CDR3 length: 16 residues. CDR3 loop: CASSQDVGQGALEQYF. DNA for the CDR3: TGCGCCAGCAGTCAAGATGTAGGACAGGGGGCTCTCGAGCAGTACTTC.

The V and J genes are TRBV5-5 and TRBJ2-1; TRBD1 aligns across 8 bases. The V gene's germline CDR1 is SGHKS and CDR2 YYEKEE (reference sequence). The CDR3 spans 16 residues. V was pared by 0 bases and J by 4 bases, with 6 bases of the junction left unmatched. CDR3 coding DNA: TGTGCCAGCAGCTTGGCGGGGGACAGGTTTTACAATGAGCAGTTCTTC. Translated: CASSLAGDRFYNEQFF. The whole variable domain, filled in from reference TRBV5-5 and TRBJ2-1, reads DAGVTQSPTHLIKTRGQQVTLRCSPISGHKSVSWYQQVLGQGPQFIFQYYEKEERGRGNFPDRFSARQFPNYSSELNVNALLLGDSALYLCASSLAGDRFYNEQFFGPGTRLTVL.